These 21 T cell receptor beta chains originate from one sample sequenced in a study of blood T cell repertoires in COVID-19. Here immunoSEQ multiplex PCR was the method, and the copy in TCRdb shows in-frame clones only, minus some. The sample comprises 200,000 to 300,000 clones, around 86% of which are singletons, and roughly 6.2% rests with the top ten. The source material was peripheral blood. The source is an elderly woman with COVID-19, enrolled during active disease.

This chain connects TRBV3-1 (or the pseudogene TRBV3-2) to TRBJ1-3, with D maybe TRBD1 (5 bases). Trimming took off 5 bases at V and 0 bases at J, with 8 bases between the two ends. There are 14 residues in the CDR3. From germline, CDR1 is LGHDT and CDR2 YNNKEL (reference sequence). The CDR3 coding sequence is TGTGCCAGCAGCGATCAGGGCTCTGGAAACACCATATATTTT. Protein: CASSDQGSGNTIYF.

The rearrangement joins TRBV11-2 to TRBJ2-3, with a tentative D call TRBD1 (6 bases). Germline loops: CDR1 SGHAT, CDR2 FQNNGV. This CDR3 has 15 amino acids. V lost 5 bases and J 0 bases, leaving 12 bases between the germline ends. The CDR3 is CASSTTGYSTDTQYF. The CDR3 nucleotides read TGTGCCAGCAGCACGACAGGATATAGCACAGATACGCAGTATTTT.

This chain joins TRBV28 and TRBJ1-5; 7 positions agree with TRBD1. V dropped 5 bases and J dropped 6; count of bases not matched to a gene: 7. The germline gives CDR1 MDHEN, CDR2 SYDVKM. The CDR3 is made up of 14 amino acids. This chain's CDR3 is CASSAGGWSQPQHF. The CDR3 region has the DNA TGTGCCAGCAGTGCAGGGGGATGGAGTCAGCCCCAGCATTTT.

The gene calls are TRBV28 and TRBJ2-3, with D possibly being TRBD1 (5 bases). Germline loops: CDR1 MDHEN, CDR2 SYDVKM. Between the trimmed V and J ends, which lost 8 bases and 5 bases, there was a span of 8 bases. This CDR3 is built from 11 residues. In nucleotides, the CDR3 is TGTGCCAGCGGGGCCCGAGATACGCAGTATTTT. Its protein is CASGARDTQYF.

The rearrangement joins TRBV6-5 to TRBJ1-6; 8 bases line up with TRBD1. The CDR3 spans 15 residues. V trimming: 6 bases; J trimming: 7 bases; junction bases outside the gene matches: 8. Germline V CDR1 and CDR2: MNHEY, SVGAGI. The DNA of the CDR3 is TGTGCCAGCAGACAACAGGGGGAGGTAAATTCACCCCTCCACTTT. Translating gives CASRQQGEVNSPLHF.

The chain is built from TRBV3-1 (or the pseudogene TRBV3-2) and TRBJ2-1; D is perhaps TRBD1 (5 bases). V dropped 4 bases and J dropped 9 bases, with 7 bases sitting between them. Germline values: CDR1 LGHDT, CDR2 YNNKEL (reference sequence). CDR3 length: 11 amino acids. CDR3 coding DNA: TGTGCCAGCAGCCGTGACAGTGAGCAGTTCTTC. It codes for CASSRDSEQFF.

The gene calls are TRBV5-1 and TRBJ1-4; 8 bases agree with TRBD1. The length of the CDR3 is 14 residues. Germline V gene sequence: CDR1 SGHRS, CDR2 YFSETQ. Trimming removed 4 bases from V and 5 bases from J; junction bases left unmatched: 4. The DNA of the CDR3 is TGCGCCAGCAGCCCGGGACAGGTGAATGAAAAACTGTTTTTT. Translating gives CASSPGQVNEKLFF.

This chain uses TRBV28 with TRBJ1-1; 9 bases align to TRBD1. CDR1 and CDR2 (germline): MDHEN, SYDVKM. V lost 5 bases to trimming and J lost 1 base; unmatched junction nucleotides: 5. This CDR3 is built from 15 residues. CDR3 sequence: CASSTGTGRNTEAFF. In DNA, the CDR3 is TGTGCCAGCAGTACTGGGACAGGGAGGAACACTGAAGCTTTCTTT.

A few counts support this clone. V and J are TRBV6-5 and TRBJ1-1; TRBD1 matches 10 bases. The CDR3 is 15 amino acids. Germline assignment: CDR1 MNHEY and CDR2 SVGAGI. The J segment lost 6 bases and the V segment lost 8 bases, leaving 12 bases of the junction unmatched. This CDR3 is CASWDRGGRGAEAFF. CDR3 DNA: TGTGCCAGCTGGGACAGGGGAGGAAGAGGGGCTGAAGCTTTCTTT.

Notes on this clone: One junction end disagrees with the germline gene, perhaps due to a read error. V usage is TRBV6-6 and J usage is TRBJ2-7; possible D gene TRBD1, 6 bases. Germline V gene sequence: CDR1 MNHNY, CDR2 SVGAGI (reference sequence). This CDR3 is built from 11 residues. CDR3 nucleotides: TGTGCCAGCAGATTCCGACAGGTTCTAAACTTC. This gives the protein CASRFRQVLNF.

This chain joins TRBV28 and TRBJ1-5; possibly TRBD1 for D (5 bases). The V gene's germline CDR1 is MDHEN and CDR2 SYDVKM. Trimming shortened V by 2 bases and J by 0 bases, and 8 bases separated the two germline ends. This CDR3 is built from 15 residues. The CDR3 DNA follows: TGTGCCAGCAGTTTAGGGGGGGTTAGCAATCAGCCCCAGCATTTT. It encodes CASSLGGVSNQPQHF.

The CDR3 DNA reads as TGTGCCAGCAGCCAGTGGGGGCGCGGGGGTGAAGCTTTCTTT. Translated: CASSQWGRGGEAFF. This chain joins TRBV3-1 (or the pseudogene TRBV3-2) and TRBJ1-1, with TRBD1 as a possible D gene (6 bases). The V end lost 3 bases, the J end lost 7 bases, and 15 bases lay between the germline ends. Per germline, CDR1 LGHDT and CDR2 YNNKEL (reference sequence). There are 14 residues in the CDR3.

The chain has TRBV25-1 and TRBJ2-2; D not certain. Germline lookup yields CDR1 MGHDK and CDR2 SYGVNS. This CDR3 has 12 residues. V was trimmed by 5 bases and J by 8 bases, leaving 9 bases between them. The CDR3 DNA reads TGTGCCAGCAGTCCTCTTCCGGGGGAGCTGTTTTTT. This translates into CASSPLPGELFF.

The V call is TRBV7-2, the J call TRBJ1-6; D is ambiguous. V was clipped by 5 bases and J by 15 bases, with 14 bases between them. This CDR3 spans 12 amino acids. Germline CDR1 SGHTA, CDR2 FQGNSA. CDR3 sequence reads: CASSPPNGGLHF. CDR3 coding DNA: TGTGCCAGCAGCCCCCCGAATGGCGGCCTCCACTTT.

This sequence joins TRBV18 and TRBJ2-5; 7 bases map to TRBD1. V gave up 0 bases and J gave up 7 bases; unmatched junction bases: 5. Germline V lookup: CDR1 KGHSH, CDR2 LQKENI. CDR3 size: 14 residues. The CDR3 sequence is CASSPPGTVATQYF. CDR3 coding DNA: TGTGCCAGCTCACCACCCGGGACAGTCGCGACCCAGTACTTC.

This sequence joins TRBV6-1 and TRBJ1-6; 9 positions match TRBD1. The CDR3 loop spans 17 amino acids. Germline values: CDR1 MNHNS, CDR2 SASEGT. J was trimmed by 8 bases and V by 4 bases; bases with no gene match: 12. CDR3 residues: CASSGTGVWKKDSPLHF. The CDR3 DNA follows: TGTGCCAGCAGTGGGACAGGGGTGTGGAAGAAGGATTCACCCCTCCACTTT.

Comment on this clone: Other DNA sequences in the same sample also yield this CDR3. The chain recombines TRBV18 with TRBJ1-1, with 7 bases aligning to TRBD1. The CDR3 runs 14 residues. V shed 3 bases, J shed 1 base, and the junction held 2 bases outside the gene matches. Germline V gene data show CDR1 as KGHSH and CDR2 as LQKENI. For the CDR3, the DNA is TGTGCCAGCTCACCCCAGGGGGGGAACACTGAAGCTTTCTTT. Its translation is CASSPQGGNTEAFF.

V gene TRBV4-1 combines with J gene TRBJ2-5; no firm D call. CDR1 MGHRA and CDR2 YSYEKL come from the germline V gene. CDR3 length: 15 residues. V lost 1 base and J lost 4, with 13 bases in between. CDR3 loop: CASSQGATSLETQYF. The CDR3 nucleotides are TGCGCCAGCAGCCAAGGGGCTACCTCACTAGAGACCCAGTACTTC.

The CDR3 sequence: CATSAPAGTDTQYF. The CDR3 nucleotides are TGTGCCACCAGTGCCCCAGCGGGCACAGATACGCAGTATTTT. The chain carries TRBV24-1 and TRBJ2-3; D may be TRBD2 (5 bases). V lost 5 bases and J lost 1, with 9 bases in between. CDR3 length: 14 amino acids. Germline V CDR1 and CDR2: KGHDR, SFDVKD.

This clone was detected only once. This chain joins TRBV28 and TRBJ1-6; D is unclear. This CDR3 contains 12 residues. Trimming removed 9 bases at V and 9 bases at J, with 12 bases between. The germline CDR1 and CDR2 sequences are MDHEN and SYDVKM. The CDR3 loop reads CASSSGISPLHF. The CDR3 region has the DNA TGTGCCAGTTCTTCAGGAATTTCACCCCTCCACTTT.

This chain's CDR3 is CASSSTVRFNYGYTF. The CDR3 region has the DNA TGTGCCAGCAGCTCAACGGTTCGCTTTAACTATGGCTACACCTTC. The chain uses TRBV7-2 and TRBJ1-2; D uncertain. V was clipped by 4 bases and J by 1 base, with 13 bases between them. In germline, CDR1 is SGHTA, CDR2 FQGNSA. CDR3 length: 15 residues.